These T cell receptor beta chains were read from a single sample in a study of early T cells in non-severe SARS-CoV-2 infection. TCRdb reprocessed the 5' RACE reads with MiXCR, giving one entry per CDR3 protein. The sample lists more than 25,000 distinct CDR3 sequences; 4.5% to 7% were seen once. Material for sequencing was whole blood. The receptors come from an adult who was a healthcare worker with PCR-confirmed SARS-CoV-2 infection or an uninfected control (not recorded which). Both conserved end residues are part of each CDR3. D genes are given only for firm matches. The size of a clone is reported for some rows only, either as once, few or many, or as a class for expanded clones.

V gene,CDR3 length,D gene,J gene,clone size,CDR3 DNA,CDR3 protein
TRBV7-9,16,TRBD1,TRBJ2-2,few,TGTGCCAGCAGCGTCTCCGGGACAGGAAACACCGGGGAGCTGTTTTTT,CASSVSGTGNTGELFF
TRBV11-2,15,NA,TRBJ2-7,many,TGTGCCAGCAGCTTAGGAGAAGGGGGTTCCTACGAGCAGTACTTC,CASSLGEGGSYEQYF
TRBV2,11,TRBD1,TRBJ1-1,many,TGTGCCAGCGGGACAGGCACTGAAGCTTTCTTT,CASGTGTEAFF
TRBV20-1,16,TRBD2,TRBJ2-1,many,TGCAGTGCTAGAGATATGGGACTAGCCGGAGACAATGAGCAGTTCTTC,CSARDMGLAGDNEQFF
TRBV6-5,16,TRBD1,TRBJ1-5,many,TGTGCCAGCAGTGCCAGGGGGGCATCTCGCAATCAGCCCCAGCATTTT,CASSARGASRNQPQHF
TRBV5-4,12,NA,TRBJ1-5,many,TGTGCCAGCAGCTTGAACAATCAGCCCCAGCATTTT,CASSLNNQPQHF
TRBV27,14,NA,TRBJ2-7,many,TGTGCCAGCAGTCCGAGGGACACCTACTACGAGCAGTACTTC,CASSPRDTYYEQYF
TRBV29-1,14,NA,TRBJ1-1,NA,TGCAGCGTATACACCAGGTCTGGTAGCACTGAAGCTTTCTTT,CSVYTRSGSTEAFF
TRBV18,14,NA,TRBJ1-2,many,TGTGCCAGCTCACCACGCGGGACAAACTATGGCTACACCTTC,CASSPRGTNYGYTF
TRBV11-2,16,NA,TRBJ2-5,many,TGTGCCAGCAGCTTAAACGGGAGGGGGCTTGGAGAGACCCAGTACTTC,CASSLNGRGLGETQYF
TRBV29-1,13,TRBD1,TRBJ1-1,NA,TGCAGCGCCCAAGGACAGGGTGGCTCTGAAGCTTTCTTT,CSAQGQGGSEAFF
TRBV20-1,15,NA,TRBJ2-5,many,TGCAGTGCTAGCAAAACTCTCTCCCCCCAAGAGACCCAGTACTTC,CSASKTLSPQETQYF
TRBV4-3,15,TRBD1,TRBJ1-4,many,TGCGCCAGCAGCCAATCGGGACAGTTTGGGGAAAAACTGTTTTTT,CASSQSGQFGEKLFF
TRBV7-9,12,NA,TRBJ2-7,many,TGTGCCAGCAGCCCCGGAGGCGCCGAGCAGTACTTC,CASSPGGAEQYF
TRBV5-6,15,NA,TRBJ2-7,medium-sized,TGTGCCAGCAGCGCTGGCACAGCTTCGTCCTACGAGCAGTACTTC,CASSAGTASSYEQYF
TRBV29-1,13,NA,TRBJ1-6,many,TGCAGCGTCAGACAGTCGGATAATTCACCCCTCCACTTT,CSVRQSDNSPLHF
TRBV28,16,TRBD2,TRBJ2-1,many,TGTGCCAGCAGTTTATACACTAGCGGGGACTACAATGAGCAGTTCTTC,CASSLYTSGDYNEQFF
TRBV10-3,14,NA,TRBJ2-2,many,TGTGCCATCCAGGCCCAGGCAAACACCGGGGAGCTGTTTTTT,CAIQAQANTGELFF
TRBV9,13,NA,TRBJ1-6,NA,TGTGCCAGCAGCGTATTTGGGAATTCACCCCTCCACTTT,CASSVFGNSPLHF
TRBV6-2/TRBV6-3,15,TRBD2,TRBJ2-1,many,TGTGCCAGCAGGATAGCGGGGGCATCCTACAATGAGCAGTTCTTC,CASRIAGASYNEQFF
TRBV18,14,NA,TRBJ2-1,many,TGTGCCAGCTCACCACCGTTACCAGCCAATGAGCAGTTCTTC,CASSPPLPANEQFF
TRBV6-4,13,NA,TRBJ1-1,many,TGTGCCAGCAGTGAGCAGGAGAACACTGAAGCTTTCTTT,CASSEQENTEAFF
TRBV12-3/TRBV12-4,13,NA,TRBJ2-5,many,TGTGCCAGCAGTTTCGAGTCCGGGGAGACCCAGTACTTC,CASSFESGETQYF
TRBV9,15,NA,TRBJ2-1,many,TGTGCCAGCAGCGTAGGGACGTTAGCCTACAATGAGCAGTTCTTC,CASSVGTLAYNEQFF
TRBV20-1,13,NA,TRBJ1-2,many,TGCAGTGCTAGAAGGAGACAGGACTATGGCTACACCTTC,CSARRRQDYGYTF
TRBV18,16,TRBD1,TRBJ1-6,many,TGTGCCAGCTCACCAGATAGGACAGGGATGAATTCACCCCTCCACTTT,CASSPDRTGMNSPLHF
TRBV28,12,NA,TRBJ1-4,many,TGTGCCACCACAATCTCGGGGGAAAAACTGTTTTTT,CATTISGEKLFF
TRBV4-1,16,TRBD1,TRBJ2-7,many,TGCGCCAGCAGCCAAGATGAGTGGGACAGGGGGTCCGAGCAGTACTTC,CASSQDEWDRGSEQYF
TRBV5-1,15,NA,TRBJ2-5,many,TGCGCCAGCAGCTTGGGAACCGGGACGGGGGAGACCCAGTACTTC,CASSLGTGTGETQYF
TRBV6-5,13,TRBD1,TRBJ1-2,many,TGTGCCAGCTGGGACAGTGGGAACTATGGCTACACCTTC,CASWDSGNYGYTF
TRBV20-1,9,NA,TRBJ1-1,many,TGCAGTGCTAGAGTAGGGGCTTTCTTT,CSARVGAFF
TRBV7-6,15,NA,TRBJ2-3,NA,TGTGCCAGCAGCCTAGCGTCCATCCCCACAGATACGCAGTATTTT,CASSLASIPTDTQYF
TRBV10-3,16,TRBD2,TRBJ2-5,few,TGTGCCATCAGTGCCCCAGCGGGGCCGAACCAAGAGACCCAGTACTTC,CAISAPAGPNQETQYF
TRBV12-3/TRBV12-4,15,NA,TRBJ2-7,few,TGTGCCAGCAGTTTAAGTCTTCGACGACACTACGAGCAGTACTTC,CASSLSLRRHYEQYF
TRBV11-2,16,NA,TRBJ2-7,many,TGTGCCAGCAGCTTATTTTCAGGGAAAAGCTCCTACGAGCAGTACTTC,CASSLFSGKSSYEQYF
TRBV19,13,NA,TRBJ2-5,NA,TGTGCCAGTACCGCTGGGGGGAGAGAGACCCAGTACTTC,CASTAGGRETQYF
TRBV7-6,15,NA,TRBJ2-7,NA,TGTGCCAGCAGCTTACCCGGTAGGGCTTTGTACGAGCAGTACTTC,CASSLPGRALYEQYF
TRBV6-1,17,NA,TRBJ2-3,many,TGTGCCAGCAGTGGGAAACATACGACGTCCGACGCGGATACGCAGTATTTT,CASSGKHTTSDADTQYF
TRBV19,18,NA,TRBJ2-7,NA,TGTGCCAGTAGTCCAGTTGGTCGCTCGGCCGGGTCTGCCTACGAGCAGTACTTC,CASSPVGRSAGSAYEQYF
TRBV27,14,TRBD1,TRBJ1-2,few,TGTGCCAGCAGGGGACAGGGGACGGGCTATGGCTACACCTTC,CASRGQGTGYGYTF
TRBV21-1,16,NA,TRBJ1-1,many,TGTGCCAGCGGTTCCAGGGGTATCGCCCTGAACACTGAAGCTTTCTTT,CASGSRGIALNTEAFF
TRBV5-6,11,NA,TRBJ2-1,many,TGTGCCAGCAGCTTCGGGCATGAGCAGTTCTTC,CASSFGHEQFF